Shown below are 4 T cell receptor beta chains from a single sample sequenced in a study of response to subunit inactivated influenza vaccine. TCRdb recomputed calls from the RT-PCR reads with MiXCR, one row per CDR3 protein. The sample holds about 530,000 distinct CDR3 sequences, 12% seen once. This material consisted of PBMCs from blood, taken on the day of vaccination. All receptors come from a man over 45 who received an inactivated influenza vaccine.

This chain links TRBV14 with TRBJ2-1; 7 bases agree with TRBD1. Looked up from germline, CDR1 is SGHDN and CDR2 is FVKESK. V lost 4 bases, J lost 3 bases, and 6 bases stayed unmatched. The CDR3 runs 15 residues. The chain's CDR3 is CASSRDRDVYNEQFF. CDR3 in DNA: TGTGCCAGCAGCCGAGACAGGGATGTCTACAATGAGCAGTTCTTC.

Here the CDR3 DNA reads TGTGCCAGCAGCTGGAGGGGGAGGGCCTACAATGAGCAGTTCTTC. The encoded protein is CASSWRGRAYNEQFF. V usage is TRBV5-6 and J usage is TRBJ2-1; perhaps TRBD2 as D (7 bases). Germline V gene data show CDR1 as SGHDT and CDR2 as YYEEEE. Trimming stripped 3 bases from V and 2 bases from J, with 12 bases between. This CDR3 has 15 residues.

The chain recombines TRBV3-1 with TRBJ2-1, with 10 nucleotides matching TRBD2. The CDR3 loop spans 16 amino acids. The germline V gene has CDR1 LGHDT and CDR2 YNNKEL (reference sequence). The V gene end was trimmed by 1 base and the J gene end by 9 bases; junction bases not matched to a gene: 9. The CDR3 DNA follows: TGTGCCAGCAGCCAAGTAAGCGGGGGGGCCCGAGGTGAGCAGTTCTTC. Protein: CASSQVSGGARGEQFF.

The rearrangement uses TRBV7-3 and TRBJ2-1, with 9 positions matching TRBD2. CDR1 is SGHTA and CDR2 is FQGTGA in the germline V gene. The trim removed 5 bases at V and 4 bases at J, leaving 6 bases unmatched. The length of the CDR3 is 15 residues. The CDR3 DNA is TGTGCCAGCAGCGCCAGGACTAGCGCGTACAATGAGCAGTTCTTC. Protein sequence: CASSARTSAYNEQFF.